This is a list of T cell receptor beta chains from one sample in a study of blood T cell repertoires in COVID-19. Only in-frame clones appear in the TCRdb table, and some are missing; sequencing was by immunoSEQ multiplex PCR. Of around 83,000 clones listed, 85% to 90% are singletons. Sequencing was performed on peripheral blood. The receptors stem from a man in his 70s with active or convalescent COVID-19. CDR3s leave out the opening cysteine and the closing phenylalanine or tryptophan.

j_gene: TRBJ2-1; v_gene: TRBV5-4; CDR3aa: ASSLAGGNEQF
j_gene: TRBJ2-3; v_gene: TRBV5-4; CDR3aa: ASSWERGSDTQY
j_gene: TRBJ2-7; v_gene: TRBV20-1; CDR3aa: SASGFREAGPYEQY
j_gene: TRBJ1-1; v_gene: TRBV5-1; CDR3aa: ASSTGNTEAF
j_gene: TRBJ1-2; v_gene: TRBV2; CDR3aa: ASSVVREGYT
j_gene: TRBJ2-7; v_gene: TRBV18; CDR3aa: ASSPRPTSGSPPTEQY
j_gene: TRBJ1-2; v_gene: TRBV4-1; CDR3aa: ASSQGDTYGYT
j_gene: TRBJ1-6; v_gene: TRBV2; CDR3aa: ASSGQGNSPLH
j_gene: TRBJ2-1; v_gene: TRBV5-1; CDR3aa: ASSLQGNEQF
j_gene: TRBJ1-2; v_gene: TRBV28; CDR3aa: ASRPHPGEAYGYT
j_gene: TRBJ2-5; v_gene: TRBV23-1; CDR3aa: ASSQPDRGPAGEQETQY
j_gene: TRBJ1-2; v_gene: TRBV5-4; CDR3aa: ASSLVGGSAYGYT
j_gene: TRBJ1-2; v_gene: TRBV2; CDR3aa: ASSERQGGYGYT
j_gene: TRBJ2-1; v_gene: TRBV3-1/TRBV3-2; CDR3aa: ASSPQVSSYNEQF
j_gene: TRBJ2-3; v_gene: TRBV5-1; CDR3aa: ASSPFPGTDTQY
j_gene: TRBJ2-7; v_gene: TRBV6-2/TRBV6-3; CDR3aa: ASSGTGGPLRYEQY
j_gene: TRBJ2-1; v_gene: TRBV5-1; CDR3aa: ASSPDSGTHYNEQF
j_gene: TRBJ2-1; v_gene: TRBV5-4; CDR3aa: ASSLMFSGKPEQF
j_gene: TRBJ2-1; v_gene: TRBV2; CDR3aa: ASYGEDEQF
j_gene: TRBJ2-1; v_gene: TRBV19; CDR3aa: ASSRVSGTGGNEQF
j_gene: TRBJ2-6; v_gene: TRBV27; CDR3aa: ASSPGLAGVGANVLT
j_gene: TRBJ1-5; v_gene: TRBV27; CDR3aa: ASSLLGAQPQH
j_gene: TRBJ1-1; v_gene: TRBV20-1; CDR3aa: SASVEARNTEAF
j_gene: TRBJ2-7; v_gene: TRBV6-2/TRBV6-3; CDR3aa: ASSHSLFEQY
j_gene: TRBJ1-1; v_gene: TRBV6-5; CDR3aa: ASSYSYRGDYEAF
j_gene: TRBJ2-3; v_gene: TRBV9; CDR3aa: ASSVSGKIGYTDTQY
j_gene: TRBJ2-4; v_gene: TRBV2; CDR3aa: ASSEGLVDLGIQY
j_gene: TRBJ1-6; v_gene: TRBV6-1; CDR3aa: ASSEAGVALH
j_gene: TRBJ2-5; v_gene: TRBV28; CDR3aa: ASRGQGLGTQY
j_gene: TRBJ2-1; v_gene: TRBV30; CDR3aa: AWRASSGHSYNEQF
j_gene: TRBJ1-6; v_gene: TRBV7-9; CDR3aa: ASSGTGTGVSPLH
j_gene: TRBJ1-1; v_gene: TRBV12-3/TRBV12-4; CDR3aa: ASSLQGTTEAF
j_gene: TRBJ2-7; v_gene: TRBV14; CDR3aa: ASSQDVLAGRSYEQY
j_gene: TRBJ2-7; v_gene: TRBV5-1; CDR3aa: ASSSGTGSYEQY
j_gene: TRBJ2-7; v_gene: TRBV5-1; CDR3aa: ASSLPRMDYEQY
j_gene: TRBJ2-7; v_gene: TRBV7-9; CDR3aa: ASSQSITGEQY
j_gene: TRBJ2-2; v_gene: TRBV30; CDR3aa: AWSVLAGVGTGELF
j_gene: TRBJ1-5; v_gene: TRBV19; CDR3aa: ASSIGVGNQPQH
j_gene: TRBJ2-7; v_gene: TRBV24-1; CDR3aa: ATTLGDSGYEQY
j_gene: TRBJ2-7; v_gene: TRBV4-1; CDR3aa: ASSRQGTYEQY
j_gene: TRBJ2-7; v_gene: TRBV6-5; CDR3aa: ASKTSGADEQY
j_gene: TRBJ1-2; v_gene: TRBV5-1; CDR3aa: ASSLVGRNYGYT
j_gene: TRBJ2-1; v_gene: TRBV2; CDR3aa: ASSVISYNEQF
j_gene: TRBJ2-1; v_gene: TRBV28; CDR3aa: ASTYNNEQF
j_gene: TRBJ1-4; v_gene: TRBV19; CDR3aa: ASSTTGLNEKLF
j_gene: TRBJ1-3; v_gene: TRBV10-2; CDR3aa: ASKEQGTYGNTIY
j_gene: TRBJ2-5; v_gene: TRBV18; CDR3aa: ASSLRTSGGQETQY
j_gene: TRBJ1-4; v_gene: TRBV19; CDR3aa: ASSTYALPNEKLF
j_gene: TRBJ1-1; v_gene: TRBV19; CDR3aa: ASSKGTVNTEAF
j_gene: TRBJ2-2; v_gene: TRBV5-1; CDR3aa: ASSPLTGGNTGELF
j_gene: TRBJ2-5; v_gene: TRBV29-1; CDR3aa: SVVPPRGTETQY
j_gene: TRBJ2-2; v_gene: TRBV18; CDR3aa: ATLGQLNTGELF
j_gene: TRBJ1-1; v_gene: TRBV25-1; CDR3aa: ASSEQGITEAF
j_gene: TRBJ1-5; v_gene: TRBV6-1; CDR3aa: ASSEARGTGRQPQH